This TCR beta chain was captured by sequencing in a study of T cells expressing NK-cell markers. The wider study: Most of the eight sequenced donors were classified as HCMV-seropositive, and one was classified as seronegative. Study observations and caveats: A range of 1.0-7.0% of CD8+ T cells consisted of dominant NKG2C+ clonotypes in six donors.

Germline V CDR1 and CDR2: SEHNR, FQNEAQ (reference sequence). The CDR3 has 14 amino acids. In regard to this clonotype: Its specificity is not known.

Following a re-call of the 5' RACE reads, TCRdb has one entry per CDR3 protein and lacks DNA. In total, the table holds 550,000 to 600,000 distinct CDR3 sequences. The sequencing input was blood T cells: a sorted CD56 or NKG2C T cell subset, CD4+ or CD8+ T cells, or bulk PBMC T cells (not recorded which). The clonotype originates from a young man in good health. This rearrangement joins TRBV7-9 to TRBJ1-2. The CDR3 region is CASSPEGLGYGYTF.